This T cell receptor beta chain emerged from a study of cytomegalovirus exposure and HLA in healthy donors. PCR amplification relied on 60 Vbeta primers (plus 13 Jbeta primers). The table came from immunoSEQ multiplex PCR; TCRdb's copy has only in-frame clones and leaves some out. The table shows under 150,000 clones, with approximately 80% occurring only once. Study-level findings and limits: Per a prior analysis, the majority of TCR beta V segments were productive roughly 87% or roughly 30% of the time. A later analysis linked around 17,000 TCR beta sequences to HLA alleles at 0.05 false discovery rate.

Germline V gene sequence: CDR1 SGHRS, CDR2 YFSETQ. V was trimmed by 2 bases and J by 0 bases, leaving 6 bases between them. This CDR3 is built from 15 residues. As concerns this clone: The antigen is not known.

This clonotype originated in a boy between 2 and 15 years old in good health and CMV-seronegative. The material sequenced was PBMCs. The genes are TRBV5-1 and TRBJ2-6; D unresolved. Written as DNA, the CDR3 is TGCGCCAGCAGCTTAGCACCCTCTGGGGCCAACGTCCTGACTTTC. Its protein is CASSLAPSGANVLTF.